This passage covers 21 T cell receptor beta chains from one sample sequenced in a study of tumor-infiltrating lymphocytes in primary liver carcinoma. The approximately 17-32 mg bulk tissue piece was not sorted before simultaneous RNA and DNA extraction. Total RNA amounting to roughly 450 ng was the source from which TCR beta cDNA was made with a constant-region primer. Libraries covering TCR beta were generated through three nested multiplex PCR rounds (using a slightly modified ARM-PCR). With TRBV1-TRBV30 forward primers and a C-beta reverse primer, the first two PCR rounds were run for around 10 cycles each. TCRdb processed the multiplex PCR reads anew with MiXCR; each CDR3 protein has one entry. The sample holds around 71,000 distinct CDR3 sequences, over 55% seen once. Sequencing was performed on liver tumor tissue from sampling region 4. Subset here: tumor region T4, right-lateral pole. Source of these receptors: a woman aged 55-75 years with primary liver carcinoma and hepatitis B virus infection.

As for this clonotype: Possible read error: a much larger clone is one base away. The V call is TRBV5-1, the J call TRBJ1-2, with unresolved D. The germline CDR1 and CDR2 sequences are SGHRS and YFSETQ. The CDR3 totals 12 residues. CDR3 sequence reads: CASRESNYDYTF. The CDR3 bases are TGCGCCAGCAGGGAGAGCAACTATGACTACACCTTC.

This clonotype was seen many times. V is TRBV6-5 and J is TRBJ2-4; 9 bases map to TRBD1. Trimming cost V 8 bases and J 3 bases; bases outside gene matches: 8. This CDR3 contains 15 residues. The germline gives CDR1 MNHEY, CDR2 SVGAGI. The CDR3 nucleotides read TGTGCCAGCCAAAGGGTGGGACAGGGCAAAAACATTCAGTACTTC. Protein sequence: CASQRVGQGKNIQYF.

Turning to this clonotype: The junction shows a germline mismatch at one end, possibly a read error. This rearrangement joins TRBV11-2 to TRBJ2-1; maybe TRBD2 (6 bases). The CDR3 runs to 14 residues. The germline CDR1 and CDR2 sequences are SGHAT and FQNNGV. This CDR3 is CASSLLADYNVQFF. CDR3 nucleotides: TGTGCCAGCAGCCTACTAGCTGACTACAATGTGCAGTTCTTC. The complete variable domain, with remaining parts taken from reference TRBV11-2 and TRBJ2-1, reads EAGVAQSPRYKIIEKRQSVAFWCNPISGHATLYWYQQILGQGPKLLIQFQNNGVVDDSQLPKDRFSAERLKGVDSTLKIQPAKLEDSAVYLCASSLLADYNVQFFGPGTRLTVL.

This clonotype was observed many times. The rearrangement joins TRBV7-8 to TRBJ1-2; D gene uncertain. V dropped 0 bases and J dropped 3 bases, with 8 bases sitting between them. Germline CDR1 reads SGHVS; CDR2 reads FQNEAQ. CDR3 size: 14 residues. The CDR3 spells CASSLAPGDYGYTF. As DNA, the CDR3 is TGTGCCAGCAGCTTAGCCCCAGGCGACTATGGCTACACCTTC.

As regards this clonotype: One end of the junction does not line up with germline, which may come from a read error. The V gene is TRBV7-8, the J gene TRBJ2-2; 9 nucleotides align to TRBD1. The CDR3 sequence is 19 residues long. The germline V gene has CDR1 SGHVS and CDR2 FQNEAQ. CDR3 region: CANSPIPGQGGSITGELFF. CDR3 DNA sequence: TGTGCCAACAGCCCCATTCCGGGACAGGGAGGGAGTATCACCGGGGAGCTGTTTTTT.

On this clonotype itself: A read error is possible here, since a much larger clone lies one base away. The V and J genes are TRBV7-9 and TRBJ2-3; weak D call: TRBD2 (5 bases). CDR3 length: 17 amino acids. Germline CDR1 SEHNR, CDR2 FQNEAQ (reference sequence). V lost 2 bases, J lost 2 bases, and 17 bases lay in between. The CDR3: CASSLFFSVLPTDTQYF. The CDR3 DNA is TGTGCCAGCAGCTTATTCTTTAGCGTCCTCCCCACAGATACGCAGTATTTT.

This clonotype was seen repeatedly, ten times or more. The rearrangement joins TRBV6-2 or TRBV6-3 to TRBJ2-2; TRBD2 agrees at 8 bases. The trim removed 6 bases at V and 3 bases at J, leaving 6 bases unmatched. Germline V gives CDR1 MNHEY, CDR2 SVGEGT. CDR3 length: 15 residues. In DNA, the CDR3 is TGTGCCAGCAGATACGGGACTAGACACACCGGGGAGCTGTTTTTT. It yields the protein CASRYGTRHTGELFF.

The V call is TRBV2, the J call TRBJ2-5; the match to TRBD1 covers 10 bases. The CDR3 length is 16 residues. Unmatched junction bases numbered 11, after V lost 6 bases and J lost 4 bases. Germline CDR1 and CDR2: SNHLY and FYNNEI. CDR3 region: CASRRQGAGIGETQYF. DNA for the CDR3: TGTGCCAGCAGAAGACAGGGGGCAGGAATAGGAGAGACCCAGTACTTC.

As to this clonotype: An end of the junction does not agree with germline; a read error may underlie this. The rearrangement links TRBV11-1 to TRBJ1-1, with a possible D match to TRBD1 (5 bases). This CDR3 comprises 15 residues. The germline gives CDR1 SGHAT, CDR2 FQDESV (reference sequence). Written as DNA, the CDR3 is TGTGCCAGCAGCTGTTTCGGGGCAGCGAACACTGAGGCTTTCTTT. Translating gives CASSCFGAANTEAFF.

The rearrangement links TRBV28 to TRBJ2-3, with unresolved D. The CDR3 sequence is 15 residues long. Germline assignment: CDR1 MDHEN and CDR2 SYDVKM. V dropped 2 bases and J dropped 6 bases, with 15 bases sitting between them. CDR3 sequence reads: CASSLEWEWVDTQYF. CDR3 nucleotide sequence: TGTGCCAGCAGTTTAGAATGGGAATGGGTCGATACGCAGTATTTT.

Remarks on this clonotype: This clone may be a read error of a much larger clone one base away. This chain links TRBV28 with TRBJ2-7; D is perhaps TRBD1 (5 bases). The CDR3 covers 14 residues. CDR1 and CDR2 (germline): MDHEN, SYDVKM. The DNA of the CDR3 is TGTGTCAGCAGTTTAGGGGTGGGTCGGAACGAGCAGTACTTC. It translates to CVSSLGVGRNEQYF.

CDR3 residues: CASNVPSLWEENIQYF. The CDR3 DNA reads as TGTGCCTCGAATGTACCTTCCTTGTGGGAGGAAAACATTCAGTACTTC. This chain joins TRBV30 and TRBJ2-4; TRBD2 is a possible D gene (6 bases). The V and J ends lost 7 bases and 5 bases respectively, with 24 bases between them. CDR3 length: 16 residues. CDR1 is GTSNPN and CDR2 is SVGIG in the germline V gene (reference sequence). Combining the CDR3 with reference TRBV30 and TRBJ2-4 gives the whole variable domain SQTIHQWPATLVQPVGSPLSLECTVEGTSNPNLYWYRQAAGRGLQLLFYSVGIGQISSEVPQNLSASRPQDRQFILSSKKLLLSDSGFYLCASNVPSLWEENIQYFGAGTRLSVL.

On this clonotype: A much larger clonotype is one base distant, so this may be a read error. The rearrangement joins TRBV28 to TRBJ1-5, with TRBD1 matching 7 bases. The length of the CDR3 is 16 residues. Unmatched junction bases numbered 9, after V lost 6 bases and J lost 1 base. Germline V gene sequence: CDR1 MDHEN, CDR2 SYDVKM. The CDR3 is CASSLTQGSSNQPQHF. The CDR3 DNA follows: TGTGCCAGCAGCTTGACACAGGGGTCCAGCAATCAGCCCCAGCATTTT.

Details on this clonotype: A read error may account for a junction end that differs from germline. The gene calls are TRBV5-5 and TRBJ1-1; D remains unclear. The germline V gene encodes CDR1 SGHKS and CDR2 YYEKEE (reference sequence). The CDR3 length is 12 residues. The CDR3: CVSSLGGNEAFF. The DNA for the CDR3 is TGTGTCAGCAGTTTGGGAGGGAATGAGGCTTTCTTT.

This clonotype has at least ten counts. J is TRBJ2-2 and V is TRBV28, with D uncertain. This CDR3 comprises 13 residues. The ends were cut back, 2 bases at V and 6 bases at J, with 7 bases in the middle. Per germline, CDR1 MDHEN and CDR2 SYDVKM. The CDR3 protein is CASSLRVPGELFF. For the CDR3, the DNA is TGTGCCAGCAGTTTAAGGGTTCCCGGGGAGCTGTTTTTT.

This clonotype was counted ten times or more. The rearrangement uses TRBV6-1 and TRBJ2-1; 10 bases line up with TRBD1. The V segment lost 6 bases and the J segment 0 bases; nucleotides outside the gene matches: 5. The CDR3 is 16 amino acids. CDR1 MNHNS and CDR2 SASEGT come from the germline V gene. In DNA form, the CDR3 reads TGTGCCAGCAGGGGACAGGGGAGGGACTCCTACAATGAGCAGTTCTTC. This codes for CASRGQGRDSYNEQFF.

The chain links TRBV20-1 to TRBJ1-3; 8 bases line up with TRBD1. The CDR3 has 15 residues. V trimming: 2 bases; J trimming: 2 bases; junction bases outside the gene matches: 5. Germline values: CDR1 DFQATT, CDR2 SNEGSKA (reference sequence). The DNA for the CDR3 is TGCAGTGCTAGACCCGACAGGGGACCTGGAAACACCATATATTTT. Translating it yields CSARPDRGPGNTIYF.

This clonotype came up once. Relative to the germline gene, one junction end is altered; a read error may explain this. The chain uses TRBV29-1 and TRBJ2-7, with 9 positions matching TRBD1. In germline, CDR1 is SQVTM, CDR2 ANQGSEA. This CDR3 has 14 amino acids. CDR3 in DNA: TGCAGCGTCGGAGGGGGACAGGGCTTTTATGAGCGGTACTTC. As protein: CSVGGGQGFYERYF.

This clonotype was counted a few times. One end of the junction varies from germline; a read error may be responsible. The chain has TRBV11-2 and TRBJ2-5; TRBD2 aligns across 7 bases. The CDR3 has 17 residues. Germline CDR1 SGHAT, CDR2 FQNNGV. The CDR3 reads CANSFGPAASGKETQYF. CDR3 nucleotide sequence: TGTGCCAACAGCTTCGGGCCAGCGGCTAGCGGTAAGGAGACCCAGTACTTC. The full variable domain, its missing parts supplied by reference TRBV11-2 and TRBJ2-5, is EAGVAQSPRYKIIEKRQSVAFWCNPISGHATLYWYQQILGQGPKLLIQFQNNGVVDDSQLPKDRFSAERLKGVDSTLKIQPAKLEDSAVYLCANSFGPAASGKETQYFGPGTRLLVL.

Concerning this clonotype: One end of the junction varies from germline; a read error may be responsible. For the CDR3, the DNA is TGTGCAAGCAGTTCCGGGACTAGCTACTACGATGAGCAGTTCTTC. It codes for CASSSGTSYYDEQFF. The chain has TRBV6-6 and TRBJ2-1; 9 bases are a match to TRBD2. The CDR3 has 15 amino acids. CDR1 is MNHNY and CDR2 is SVGAGI in the germline V gene (reference sequence).

For this clonotype: A junction end diverges from the germline sequence, so it may reflect a read error. This chain joins TRBV14 and TRBJ1-1; D not certain. Germline-derived CDR1 and CDR2 are SGHDN and FVKESK. This CDR3 comprises 14 residues. The CDR3 sequence is CTSSQDFAGVGAFF. CDR3 sequence (DNA): TGTACCAGCAGCCAAGACTTCGCCGGTGTGGGAGCTTTCTTT.